This T cell receptor (beta chain) was obtained from a study of kidney transplant recipient with SARS-CoV-2 infection. In its sample, this clonotype was seen many times. Using its own MiXCR run on the reads, TCRdb lists one record per CDR3 protein. The sample lists 200,000 to 300,000 distinct CDR3 sequences; 29% were seen once. Deletions cut 4 bases from V and 4 bases from J, with 22 bases between. The CDR3 length is 17 residues. Per the germline V gene, CDR1 is MNHEY and CDR2 is SVGAGI. This rearrangement joins TRBV6-5 to TRBJ1-2; no reliable D call. Sequenced material: a blood sample, taken at baseline and between days 110 and 120 from a kidney transplant recipient. The sequence was obtained from a male patient between 25 and 39 years old who had COVID-19 and was a kidney transplant recipient. T cells may partly derive from the graft donor. The CDR3 DNA reads as TGTGCCAGCAGTTGTCTAAGCTCTATGCGAAAGACCTATGGCTACACCTTC. It specifies CASSCLSSMRKTYGYTF.